Detailed here is one TCR beta chain. The sample is drawn from a study of blood T cell repertoires in COVID-19. Across the study: Samples representing acute and convalescent COVID-19 were sourced from the United States, Italy and Spain. The cDNA or gDNA used as material had been derived from T cells, B-cell-depleted T cells, or PBMCs.

The CDR3 covers 15 residues. CDR1 is SGHAT and CDR2 is FQNNGV in the germline V gene. V lost 2 bases to trimming and J lost 1 base; unmatched junction nucleotides: 3. In the original analysis: From reference gene primer amplification, estimates of nucleated cell counts were derived. Only in-frame clones appear in the TCRdb table, and some are missing; sequencing was by immunoSEQ multiplex PCR. Clone size and V and J calls were adopted from that table, with D and trimming inferred from the DNA. The table records some 87,000 clones, 80% of them present only once. The specimen was peripheral blood. This TCR was recovered from a man aged 45-60 years who had recovered from COVID-19. This rearrangement joins TRBV11-2 to TRBJ2-3; TRBD2 matches 7 bases. CDR3 in amino acids: CASSLWEGGTDTQYF. The DNA of the CDR3 is TGTGCCAGCAGCTTATGGGAGGGCGGCACAGATACGCAGTATTTT.